One and the same sample provided the 30 T cell receptor beta chains below, sequenced in a study of response to subunit inactivated influenza vaccine. TCRdb re-called the RT-PCR reads with MiXCR, one entry per CDR3 protein. The sample lists 490,000 or so distinct CDR3 sequences; approximately 7.6% were seen once. This specimen was PBMCs from blood, taken less than 30 months after vaccination. These receptors all come from a man aged 45 to 70 who received an inactivated influenza vaccine.

This clonotype was detected many times. This sequence joins TRBV4-3 and TRBJ1-1, with D tentatively TRBD1 (5 bases). The CDR3 extends over 15 amino acids. CDR1 is LGHNA, CDR2 YSLEER, per germline. V shed 1 base and J shed 5 bases, with 14 bases lying between them. The CDR3 reads CASSQGGFGDTEAFF. The CDR3 coding sequence is TGCGCCAGCAGCCAAGGGGGGTTTGGGGATACTGAAGCTTTCTTT.

This CDR3 is CASKYRGAEAFF. CDR3 nucleotides: TGTGCCAGTAAGTACAGGGGCGCTGAAGCTTTCTTT. The chain has TRBV19 and TRBJ1-1, with 7 bases lining up with TRBD1. J gave up 6 bases and V 7 bases, and 5 bases lay outside the gene matches. The CDR3 has 12 residues. Germline CDR1 is LNHDA and CDR2 is SQIVND (reference sequence).

The chain is built from TRBV10-3 and TRBJ2-3, with no clear D. V was trimmed by 5 bases and J by 2 bases, leaving 14 bases between them. Germline V gene sequence: CDR1 ENHRY, CDR2 SYGVKD. The CDR3 consists of 15 residues. The CDR3 bases are TGTGCCATCAGTCGGGTCGGAGACCCCACAGATACGCAGTATTTT. The encoded protein is CAISRVGDPTDTQYF.

This clonotype was counted ten times or more. The chain carries TRBV4-3 and TRBJ1-4, with TRBD1 matching over 11 bases. This CDR3 region has 16 residues. Germline V gene data show CDR1 as LGHNA and CDR2 as YSLEER. After removal of 2 bases from V and 7 bases from J, the junction contained 6 bases not matched to a gene. CDR3 sequence: CASSQFRTGGGEKLFF. Here the CDR3 DNA reads TGCGCCAGCAGCCAATTCCGGACAGGGGGCGGTGAAAAACTGTTTTTT.

This clonotype was counted only a few times. J is TRBJ1-5 and V is TRBV20-1; D is unresolved. The V end lost 3 bases, the J end lost 1 base, and 13 bases lay between the germline ends. From germline, CDR1 is DFQATT and CDR2 SNEGSKA (reference sequence). The CDR3 loop spans 15 amino acids. The CDR3 DNA is TGCAGTGCTAGGGGCCTGGGCGAAAGCAATCAGCCCCAGCATTTT. This encodes CSARGLGESNQPQHF.

The J gene is TRBJ2-1, the V gene TRBV24-1; TRBD1 aligns across 8 bases. Germline CDR1 is KGHDR and CDR2 is SFDVKD. The CDR3 runs to 14 residues. V was pared by 1 base and J by 7 bases, with 2 bases of the junction left unmatched. CDR3 sequence: CATSDFRGRNEQFF. The CDR3 DNA is TGTGCCACCAGTGATTTCAGGGGGCGGAATGAGCAGTTCTTC.

This clonotype was counted at least ten times. The chain combines TRBV7-8 with TRBJ2-3; D not resolved. This CDR3 spans 12 amino acids. CDR1 is SGHVS, CDR2 FQNEAQ, per germline. Trimming took off 8 bases at V and 6 bases at J, with 12 bases between the two ends. For the CDR3, the DNA is TGTGCCAGCGGGCGTTCAGTGGATACGCAGTATTTT. This sequence encodes CASGRSVDTQYF.

This clonotype has at least ten counts. The CDR3 protein is CASSSDTMNTEAFF. The CDR3 DNA sequence: TGTGCCAGCAGCTCTGACACTATGAACACTGAAGCTTTCTTT. V and J are TRBV27 and TRBJ1-1; D unclear. Trimming took off 6 bases at V and 0 bases at J, with 11 bases between the two ends. This CDR3 is built from 14 residues. Looked up from germline, CDR1 is MNHEY and CDR2 is SMNVEV (reference sequence).

The sample holds many counts of this clonotype. V gene TRBV5-1 combines with J gene TRBJ2-3; TRBD1 aligns across 7 bases. CDR1 is SGHRS and CDR2 is YFSETQ in the germline V gene. CDR3 length equals 15 residues. Trimming at V came to 1 base and at J to 1 base, leaving 3 bases not matched to a gene. The CDR3 coding sequence is TGCGCCAGCAGCTTGAGGGGACAGCGCACAGATACGCAGTATTTT. Translation gives CASSLRGQRTDTQYF.

In this sample, this clonotype turned up a few times. The chain couples TRBV20-1 to TRBJ2-1; weak D call: TRBD2 (6 bases). Germline V lookup: CDR1 DFQATT, CDR2 SNEGSKA (reference sequence). Trimming took 7 bases from V and 3 from J, leaving 16 bases between them. This CDR3 has 14 residues. CDR3 sequence reads: CSVGSSGSYNEQFF. The CDR3 DNA reads TGCAGTGTCGGCAGTAGCGGTAGCTACAATGAGCAGTTCTTC.

This clonotype was recorded many times. The chain combines TRBV7-2 with TRBJ2-7; the D is unclear. Trimming took 3 bases from V and 3 from J, leaving 6 bases between them. This CDR3 contains 12 residues. Germline V gene lookup returns CDR1 SGHTA and CDR2 FQGNSA. The CDR3 DNA is TGTGCCAGCAGCTTCGACGGCTACGAGCAGTACTTC. Its protein is CASSFDGYEQYF.

This clonotype has a count of ten or more. The rearrangement uses TRBV5-1 and TRBJ2-3; TRBD1 aligns across 9 bases. CDR3 length: 14 residues. With V trimmed by 2 bases and J by 5 bases, 3 bases remained unmatched. Germline loops: CDR1 SGHRS, CDR2 YFSETQ. The CDR3 reads CASSFGTGLDTQYF. The CDR3 DNA is TGCGCCAGCAGCTTCGGGACAGGGCTAGATACGCAGTATTTT. The variable domain in full, with the rest retrieved from reference TRBV5-1 and TRBJ2-3, is KAGVTQTPRYLIKTRGQQVTLSCSPISGHRSVSWYQQTPGQGLQFLFEYFSETQRNKGNFPGRFSGRQFSNSRSEMNVSTLELGDSALYLCASSFGTGLDTQYFGPGTRLTVL.

This clonotype was detected a few times. V is TRBV21-1 and J is TRBJ2-5; the table's D call, TRBD1, has no DNA check behind it. TRBV21-1 has pseudogene status. CDR3 length: 16 residues. CDR3 amino acids: CASSIPTGHPLETQYF. The CDR3 nucleotides read TGTGCCAGCAGCATTCCGACAGGCCACCCTTTAGAGACCCAGTACTTC.

This clonotype was seen at least ten times. The V call is TRBV29-1, the J call TRBJ2-7; TRBD2 matches at 8 bases. The germline V gene has CDR1 SQVTM and CDR2 ANQGSEA. Trimming removed 6 bases from V and 3 bases from J; junction bases left unmatched: 7. This CDR3 is 13 amino acids long. CDR3 sequence: CSVAGVDGYEQYF. Written as DNA, the CDR3 is TGCAGCGTAGCGGGAGTTGATGGCTACGAGCAGTACTTC.

This clonotype showed up just a few times. The DNA of the CDR3 is TGCAGCGCTTCAATAACGCAAGAGACCCAGTACTTC. Protein: CSASITQETQYF. This chain connects TRBV29-1 to TRBJ2-5; D not resolved. The germline V and J ends were trimmed by 7 bases and 2 bases, with 11 bases remaining between them. Germline V CDR1 and CDR2: SQVTM, ANQGSEA. This CDR3 comprises 12 residues.

This clonotype was observed a handful of times. The J gene is TRBJ2-1, the V gene TRBV5-1; D unclear. Germline assignment: CDR1 SGHRS and CDR2 YFSETQ. V lost 0 bases to trimming and J lost 6 bases, with 13 bases between them. The CDR3 totals 15 residues. DNA for the CDR3: TGCGCCAGCAGCTTGGCGGGCTCCATTGGCAATGAGCAGTTCTTC. This codes for CASSLAGSIGNEQFF.

A note on this clonotype: This may come from a read error, since a much larger clone is one base off. The chain combines TRBV6-5 with TRBJ1-1; D is unclear. This CDR3 is 12 amino acids long. The germline V gene has CDR1 MNHEY and CDR2 SVGAGI. V was clipped by 7 bases and J by 1 base, with 7 bases between them. CDR3 protein: CASISRNTEAFF. The CDR3 nucleotides read TGTGCCAGCATTTCGAGGAACACTGAAGCTTTCTTT.

This chain uses TRBV6-5 with TRBJ2-2, with D maybe TRBD1 (6 bases). CDR1 MNHEY and CDR2 SVGAGI come from the germline V gene. The CDR3 totals 16 residues. Trimming removed 2 bases from V and 5 bases from J, with 15 bases in between. CDR3 sequence: CASSYRGGASTGELFF. CDR3 DNA: TGTGCCAGCAGTTACCGTGGGGGCGCTAGTACCGGGGAGCTGTTTTTT.

The CDR3 DNA reads as TGCGCCAGCAGCCAAGATAGGGCTAGCGGGGTGGATGAGCAGTTCTTC. It yields the protein CASSQDRASGVDEQFF. J is TRBJ2-1 and V is TRBV4-3, with 9 bases that match TRBD2. The CDR3 sequence is 16 residues long. Germline V CDR1 and CDR2: LGHNA, YSLEER. With V trimmed by 0 bases and J by 8 bases, 8 bases remained unmatched.

The CDR3 DNA is TGTGCCAGCAGCTTGATAGGGAGGACAGGGAGTATGTTGGTCACTGAAGCTTTCTTT. Residues: CASSLIGRTGSMLVTEAFF. The chain combines TRBV11-1 with TRBJ1-1; 8 nucleotides agree with TRBD1. Losses at the gene ends were 3 bases for V and 4 bases for J; bases not matched to a gene: 19. There are 19 residues in the CDR3. Germline CDR1 and CDR2: SGHAT and FQDESV (reference sequence).

V and J are TRBV4-1 and TRBJ2-7; maybe TRBD2 (7 bases). The ends were cut back, 0 bases at V and 4 bases at J, with 13 bases in the middle. CDR1 and CDR2 from the germline V gene are MGHRA and YSYEKL. This CDR3 is built from 15 residues. DNA of the CDR3: TGCGCCAGCAGCCAAGAGGCGGGGGCTTGGTACGAGCAGTACTTC. This sequence encodes CASSQEAGAWYEQYF.

The CDR3 DNA reads TGTGCCAGCAGTGAAGGGGTAGGATTGGAGACCCAGTACTTC. It encodes CASSEGVGLETQYF. The chain employs TRBV6-1 and TRBJ2-5; D uncertain. CDR1 and CDR2 (germline): MNHNS, SASEGT. This CDR3 is 14 amino acids long. Between the trimmed V and J ends, which lost 1 base and 5 bases, there was a span of 11 bases.

This clonotype was found many times. CDR3 bases: TGTGCCAGCACCATTGTCGGGACAGGGGTAATTAATGAGCAGTTCTTC. Translating gives CASTIVGTGVINEQFF. The V call is TRBV5-6, the J call TRBJ2-1; TRBD1 aligns across 10 bases. The germline gives CDR1 SGHDT, CDR2 YYEEEE. J was trimmed by 7 bases and V by 6 bases; bases with no gene match: 13. CDR3 length equals 16 residues.

At least ten counts were recorded for this clonotype. The chain joins TRBV6-5 to TRBJ1-4; D remains unclear. The germline CDR1 and CDR2 sequences are MNHEY and SVGAGI. This CDR3 is 16 amino acids long. Between the trimmed V and J ends, which lost 0 bases and 8 bases, there was a span of 16 bases. CDR3 in amino acids: CASSYSSVSPGEKLFF. The CDR3 nucleotides read TGTGCCAGCAGTTACTCCTCGGTCTCACCCGGCGAAAAACTGTTTTTT.

The chain joins TRBV5-1 to TRBJ2-2, with TRBD1 identical over 12 bases. J gave up 6 bases and V 3 bases, and 12 bases lay outside the gene matches. Germline-derived CDR1 and CDR2 are SGHRS and YFSETQ. CDR3 size: 18 residues. CDR3 in DNA: TGCGCCAGCAGCTACTACCCCGGGACAGGGGGCGGAGCCGGGGAGCTGTTTTTT. It codes for CASSYYPGTGGGAGELFF. Drawing the rest from reference TRBV5-1 and TRBJ2-2, the complete variable domain is KAGVTQTPRYLIKTRGQQVTLSCSPISGHRSVSWYQQTPGQGLQFLFEYFSETQRNKGNFPGRFSGRQFSNSRSEMNVSTLELGDSALYLCASSYYPGTGGGAGELFFGEGSRLTVL.

This clonotype was seen a few times. The chain couples TRBV12-3 or TRBV12-4 to TRBJ2-1; unclear D gene. Trimming took off 8 bases at V and 6 bases at J, with 20 bases between the two ends. The CDR3 has 15 residues. The DNA for the CDR3 is TGTGCCAGCGGTACGTCTGGTTTAGCTCTCAATGAGCAGTTCTTC. Its protein product is CASGTSGLALNEQFF.

The V call is TRBV10-2, the J call TRBJ1-4; TRBD1 might be the D (5 bases). The CDR3 consists of 16 residues. The germline CDR1 and CDR2 sequences are WSHSY and SAAADI. Trimming cost V 2 bases and J 7 bases, with 17 bases left between them. The CDR3 reads CASSETAGISGEKLFF. In DNA, the CDR3 is TGCGCCAGCAGTGAGACAGCAGGGATATCCGGTGAAAAACTGTTTTTT.

Only a few counts were recorded for this clonotype. The V gene is TRBV20-1, the J gene TRBJ2-1; 7 nucleotides agree with TRBD1. CDR1 and CDR2 from the germline V gene are DFQATT and SNEGSKA (reference sequence). The CDR3 totals 13 residues. The J segment lost 15 bases and the V segment lost 6 bases, leaving 17 bases of the junction unmatched. The CDR3 bases are TGCAGTGCCACACCTAACAGGGGACGTTCACTGTTCTTC. It translates to CSATPNRGRSLFF.

Only a few counts were recorded for this clonotype. The V call is TRBV18, the J call TRBJ2-7; 7 nucleotides align to TRBD1. The germline gives CDR1 KGHSH, CDR2 LQKENI. This CDR3 contains 13 residues. The V segment lost 3 bases and the J segment 3 bases; nucleotides outside the gene matches: 2. CDR3 protein: CASSPTGNYEQYF. The CDR3 nucleotides read TGTGCCAGCTCACCGACAGGGAACTACGAGCAGTACTTC.

As DNA, the CDR3 is TGCGCCAGCAGCGCCCGACAGGGGAGCTCCTACAATGAGCAGTTCTTC. As protein: CASSARQGSSYNEQFF. The chain combines TRBV5-1 with TRBJ2-1; 8 bases line up with TRBD1. V was pared by 4 bases and J by 0 bases, with 6 bases of the junction left unmatched. CDR1 is SGHRS and CDR2 is YFSETQ in the germline V gene. The CDR3 is 16 amino acids.